The rows below give T cell receptor beta chains drawn from one sample of a study of identical twins. TCRdb re-called the 5' RACE reads through MiXCR, storing one row per CDR3 protein. The data contain approximately 700,000 distinct CDR3 sequences, about 20% of them seen just once; the ten biggest clones take up about an eighth. These same data were also listed under a study on T cells expressing NK-cell markers.

Material: PBMCs. These receptors all come from a woman aged 18-29 years in good health. CDR3s include the opening cysteine and the closing phenylalanine or tryptophan. Fields, in order: clone size, D gene, V gene, J gene, CDR3 length, CDR3 protein, CDR3 DNA. D genes are given only for firm matches. The size entry is marked missing in some rows and otherwise reads once, few, many or a size class.

many	.	TRBV6-1	TRBJ2-1	15	CASSVSQGTYNEQFF	TGTGCCAGCAGTGTCTCACAGGGTACCTACAATGAGCAGTTCTTC
.	TRBD1	TRBV20-1	TRBJ2-3	15	CSASGRGLGTDTQYF	TGCAGTGCTAGCGGCAGGGGGCTGGGCACAGATACGCAGTATTTT
.	.	TRBV9	TRBJ2-3	14	CASSVNRGTDTQYF	TGTGCCAGCAGCGTTAACAGGGGCACAGATACGCAGTATTTT
few	.	TRBV27	TRBJ2-7	17	CASRPTAAGRSSYEQYF	TGTGCCAGCAGACCTACCGCTGCTGGACGGAGCTCCTACGAGCAGTACTTC
many	.	TRBV5-6	TRBJ2-6	15	CASTPYGPGANVLTF	TGTGCCAGCACCCCGTACGGTCCTGGGGCCAACGTCCTGACTTTC
few	.	TRBV5-8	TRBJ1-1	12	CASSSQDGEAFF	TGTGCCAGCAGCTCTCAAGACGGTGAAGCTTTCTTT
.	.	TRBV20-1	TRBJ2-1	14	CSAIGILSYNEQFF	TGCAGCGCAATCGGGATTCTCTCCTACAATGAGCAGTTCTTC
.	.	TRBV12-3/TRBV12-4	TRBJ2-1	15	CASLPTGVSYNEQFF	TGTGCCAGCCTACCGACGGGAGTGTCCTACAATGAGCAGTTCTTC
.	.	TRBV20-1	TRBJ1-1	14	CSAKTAEGMGLAFF	TGCAGTGCCAAGACGGCGGAGGGTATGGGTTTGGCTTTCTTT
.	.	TRBV12-3/TRBV12-4	TRBJ1-5	15	CASSLSTGSNQPQHF	TGTGCCAGCAGTTTATCAACCGGTAGCAATCAGCCCCAGCATTTT
.	.	TRBV3-1	TRBJ2-5	13	CASTYRGEETQYF	TGTGCCAGCACCTACAGAGGGGAAGAGACCCAGTACTTC
.	.	TRBV3-1	TRBJ1-2	14	CASSQVGRGDGYTF	TGTGCCAGCAGCCAAGTGGGCAGGGGTGATGGCTACACCTTC
.	TRBD2	TRBV29-1	TRBJ2-7	16	CSVEDMSSGEPYEQYF	TGCAGCGTTGAAGATATGTCTAGCGGGGAACCCTACGAGCAGTACTTC
.	TRBD2	TRBV6-1	TRBJ2-3	16	CASSARQRGGTDTQYF	TGTGCCAGCAGTGCCCGGCAGCGGGGAGGCACAGATACGCAGTATTTT
once	.	TRBV20-1	TRBJ2-7	12	CSALGGLNEQYF	TGCAGTGCGCTCGGGGGGCTAAACGAGCAGTACTTC
few	.	TRBV20-1	TRBJ2-4	14	CSAMEGIAKNIQYF	TGCAGTGCTATGGAGGGGATAGCCAAAAACATTCAGTACTTC
few	TRBD1	TRBV20-1	TRBJ2-2	16	CSARDLTGGRSGELFF	TGCAGTGCTAGAGACCTGACAGGGGGCAGGTCCGGGGAGCTGTTTTTT
many	TRBD1	TRBV24-1	TRBJ2-7	13	CATSDHGTGRLYF	TGTGCCACCAGTGATCATGGGACAGGGAGGTTGTACTTC
few	.	TRBV29-1	TRBJ2-3	15	CSVEALRGSTDTQYF	TGCAGCGTTGAAGCGTTGCGGGGTAGCACAGATACGCAGTATTTT
few	.	TRBV3-1	TRBJ2-1	15	CASRGQGGSYNEQFF	TGTGCCAGCCGGGGGCAGGGTGGCTCCTACAATGAGCAGTTCTTC
few	TRBD2	TRBV19	TRBJ2-3	15	CASSTSGRSTDTQYF	TGTGCCAGTAGTACTAGCGGGAGGAGCACAGATACGCAGTATTTT
.	TRBD1	TRBV10-3	TRBJ1-3	16	CAISETGTGAGNTIYF	TGTGCCATCAGTGAGACCGGGACAGGGGCTGGAAACACCATATATTTT
.	.	TRBV7-8	TRBJ2-1	17	CASSLDVGLSSYNEQFF	TGTGCCAGCAGCTTAGATGTAGGCCTTAGCTCCTACAATGAGCAGTTCTTC
few	.	TRBV20-1	TRBJ2-7	17	CSARGRTAWGPSYEQYF	TGCAGTGCTAGAGGGAGGACGGCGTGGGGGCCGTCCTACGAGCAGTACTTC
few	TRBD1	TRBV20-1	TRBJ1-1	15	CSASDRQGSVTEAFF	TGCAGTGCCAGCGACCGACAGGGTTCGGTCACTGAAGCTTTCTTT
few	TRBD2	TRBV20-1	TRBJ2-5	15	CSATNPTSGSETQYF	TGCAGTGCTACAAACCCGACTAGCGGGAGTGAGACCCAGTACTTC
few	.	TRBV7-9	TRBJ2-5	13	CASSWTLRETQYF	TGTGCCAGCAGCTGGACTTTGCGGGAGACCCAGTACTTC
few	.	TRBV6-5	TRBJ2-2	11	CASSSLGELFF	TGTGCCAGCAGTTCTCTCGGGGAGCTGTTTTTT
.	.	TRBV21-1	TRBJ1-1	14	CARAAGGSVTEAFF	TGTGCCAGGGCGGCGGGGGGGAGTGTCACTGAAGCTTTCTTT
few	.	TRBV10-3	TRBJ2-2	15	CAISESHRDTGELFF	TGTGCCATCAGTGAGTCCCACCGGGACACCGGGGAGCTGTTTTTT
few	.	TRBV5-1	TRBJ2-2	13	CASSLLGAGELFF	TGCGCCAGCAGCTTGCTGGGGGCCGGGGAGCTGTTTTTT
few	.	TRBV6-5	TRBJ2-2	13	CASSYISAGELFF	TGTGCCAGCAGTTACATCTCGGCCGGGGAGCTGTTTTTT
few	TRBD1	TRBV29-1	TRBJ2-7	13	CSVVTGDRYEQYF	TGCAGCGTTGTAACAGGGGACAGGTACGAGCAGTACTTC
.	TRBD2	TRBV20-1	TRBJ2-7	14	CSARQGTRSLEQYF	TGCAGTGCTAGGCAAGGGACTAGATCCCTCGAGCAGTACTTC
few	.	TRBV10-3	TRBJ2-6	15	CAISVQSGSANVLTF	TGTGCCATCAGTGTCCAGAGTGGTTCGGCCAACGTCCTGACTTTC
many	TRBD2	TRBV12-5	TRBJ2-3	16	CASGTGLAGVSDTQYF	TGTGCTAGTGGCACAGGACTAGCGGGAGTATCAGATACGCAGTATTTT
.	TRBD1	TRBV7-6	TRBJ2-7	16	CASSLGVGTGRVEQYF	TGTGCCAGCAGCTTAGGAGTGGGGACAGGAAGGGTCGAGCAGTACTTC
few	TRBD1	TRBV4-3	TRBJ2-1	16	CASSQDLGQGLDEQFF	TGCGCCAGCAGCCAAGATTTGGGACAGGGTCTCGATGAGCAGTTCTTC
few	.	TRBV14	TRBJ2-7	15	CASSPPQGSSYEQYF	TGTGCCAGCAGCCCGCCCCAGGGGAGCTCCTACGAGCAGTACTTC
.	TRBD2	TRBV27	TRBJ2-7	15	CASSLLAGGANEQYF	TGTGCCAGCAGTTTATTGGCGGGGGGAGCCAACGAGCAGTACTTC
few	.	TRBV6-5	TRBJ2-5	16	CASSYRNRALQETQYF	TGTGCCAGCAGTTACCGAAACCGGGCCCTCCAAGAGACCCAGTACTTC
many	TRBD2	TRBV6-5	TRBJ2-3	16	CASSYGGRGGKDTQYF	TGTGCCAGCAGTTACGGAGGGCGGGGGGGTAAAGATACGCAGTATTTT